This entry lists 27 T cell receptor beta chains sequenced from one sample in a study of cytomegalovirus exposure and HLA in healthy donors. The PCR ran on 60 Vbeta and 13 Jbeta primers. Profiling relied on immunoSEQ multiplex PCR, and the TCRdb table lists in-frame clones only, not all of them. This repertoire shows roughly 110,000 clones, roughly 70% found once; its top ten account for around 15%. The specimen was PBMCs. Receptors originate from a woman in her 40s in good health and CMV-seropositive.

The chain has TRBV9 and TRBJ1-1; D unclear. The CDR3 is made up of 15 amino acids. Trimming cost V 0 bases and J 6 bases, with 15 bases left between them. Germline V lookup: CDR1 SGDLS, CDR2 YYNGEE. The CDR3 is CASSVAPLTDPEAFF. CDR3 sequence (DNA): TGTGCCAGCAGCGTAGCCCCCCTCACAGATCCTGAAGCTTTCTTT.

The chain employs TRBV10-3 and TRBJ2-2; 13 bases match TRBD2. J lost 3 bases, V lost 2 bases, and 3 bases had no gene match. The CDR3 consists of 17 residues. Germline values: CDR1 ENHRY, CDR2 SYGVKD. The CDR3 region is CAISEGGTSGDTGELFF. The CDR3 nucleotides are TGTGCCATCAGTGAGGGGGGGACTAGCGGGGACACCGGGGAGCTGTTTTTT.

The V and J genes are TRBV10-3 and TRBJ2-1, with 9 bases aligning to TRBD2. There are 16 residues in the CDR3. The germline gives CDR1 ENHRY, CDR2 SYGVKD. J gave up 5 bases and V 2 bases, and 7 bases lay outside the gene matches. The CDR3 sequence: CAISEVGGGADNEQFF. CDR3 sequence (DNA): TGTGCCATCAGTGAGGTGGGCGGGGGGGCAGACAATGAGCAGTTCTTC.

The genes are TRBV19 and TRBJ2-7, with 8 nucleotides matching TRBD1. The CDR3 consists of 13 residues. CDR1 is LNHDA and CDR2 is SQIVND in the germline V gene (reference sequence). After removal of 5 bases from V and 2 bases from J, the junction contained 2 bases not matched to a gene. DNA for the CDR3: TGTGCCAGTAGTGGGGACAGGACCTACGAGCAGTACTTC. Translated, it gives CASSGDRTYEQYF.

This clone appeared a single time. This chain connects TRBV5-1 to TRBJ2-7; 8 bases align to TRBD2. The V gene end was trimmed by 1 base and the J gene end by 0 bases; junction bases not matched to a gene: 6. CDR1 is SGHRS, CDR2 YFSETQ, per germline. CDR3 length: 16 residues. The CDR3 DNA follows: TGCGCCAGCAGCTTGTCCGAGGCGGGGGGCTCCTACGAGCAGTACTTC. As protein: CASSLSEAGGSYEQYF.

The chain couples TRBV2 to TRBJ1-6; weak D call: TRBD1 (5 bases). This CDR3 has 16 amino acids. With 7 bases removed from V and 7 bases from J, the gap between germline ends came to 20 bases. Per the germline V gene, CDR1 is SNHLY and CDR2 is FYNNEI. CDR3: CASTYAGLVRNSPLHF. For the CDR3, the DNA is TGTGCCAGCACTTATGCGGGACTGGTGCGCAATTCACCCCTCCACTTT. The full variable domain, with the rest looked up from reference TRBV2 and TRBJ1-6, is EPEVTQTPSHQVTQMGQEVILRCVPISNHLYFYWYRQILGQKVEFLVSFYNNEISEKSEIFDDQFSVERPDGSNFTLKIRSTKLEDSAMYFCASTYAGLVRNSPLHFGNGTRLTVT.

V and J are TRBV13 and TRBJ2-3; 13 bases match TRBD2. The CDR3 runs 18 residues. The J segment lost 4 bases and the V segment lost 5 bases, leaving 12 bases of the junction unmatched. Germline V CDR1 and CDR2: PRHDT, FYEKMQ (reference sequence). CDR3 amino acids: CASSLGGLAGVPPDTQYF. In DNA, the CDR3 is TGTGCCAGCAGCCTCGGAGGACTAGCGGGGGTCCCGCCAGATACGCAGTATTTT.

This chain links TRBV18 with TRBJ1-4; TRBD1 matches 10 bases. Germline lookup yields CDR1 KGHSH and CDR2 LQKENI. The V segment lost 3 bases and the J segment 16 bases; nucleotides outside the gene matches: 11. This CDR3 has 14 residues. The chain's CDR3 is CASSPSLTGGARFF. The CDR3 DNA is TGTGCCAGCTCACCTTCCCTGACAGGGGGCGCCCGGTTTTTT.

CDR3 loop: CASSPGRPSNTF. The CDR3 region has the DNA TGTGCCAGCAGCCCTGGCAGGCCGTCGAACACCTTC. V and J are TRBV7-9 and TRBJ1-2; the D is unclear. This CDR3 has 12 residues. The V and J ends lost 5 bases and 12 bases respectively, with 16 bases between them. The germline V gene has CDR1 SEHNR and CDR2 FQNEAQ (reference sequence).

The chain employs TRBV7-9 and TRBJ1-1; D may be TRBD1 (5 bases). There are 11 residues in the CDR3. CDR1 SEHNR and CDR2 FQNEAQ come from the germline V gene (reference sequence). The V end was cut by 5 bases, the J end by 7 bases, with 8 bases between. This CDR3 is CASSGAIEAFF. The CDR3 DNA is TGTGCCAGCAGCGGGGCCATTGAAGCTTTCTTT.

This chain joins TRBV28 and TRBJ1-1; D is uncertain. CDR1 MDHEN and CDR2 SYDVKM come from the germline V gene. The CDR3 length is 13 residues. Deletions cut 2 bases from V and 4 bases from J, with 8 bases between. For the CDR3, the DNA is TGTGCCAGCAGTTTACACGCAGGCACTGAAGCTTTCTTT. Its translation is CASSLHAGTEAFF.

CDR3 DNA sequence: TGTGCCAGCAGATCCGGGACAGGGGGGGAAAAACTGTTTTTT. It encodes CASRSGTGGEKLFF. The gene calls are TRBV2 and TRBJ1-4, with 11 bases that match TRBD1. This CDR3 has 14 amino acids. CDR1 is SNHLY, CDR2 FYNNEI, per germline. The junction had 5 bases not matched to a gene; V was cut back by 6 bases and J by 8 bases.

Turning to this clone: The sample contains more than one DNA sequence encoding this CDR3. The genes are TRBV30 and TRBJ2-7; D ambiguous. The V and J ends lost 0 bases and 4 bases respectively, with 7 bases between them. The V gene's germline CDR1 is GTSNPN and CDR2 SVGIG (reference sequence). This CDR3 comprises 12 residues. CDR3 sequence: CAWSVGVYEQYF. DNA of the CDR3: TGTGCCTGGAGTGTTGGAGTATACGAGCAGTACTTC.

This clone turned up a few times. The genes are TRBV5-1 and TRBJ2-1, with a possible D match to TRBD2 (6 bases). The germline V gene encodes CDR1 SGHRS and CDR2 YFSETQ. This CDR3 has 15 residues. Trimming left V 0 bases short and J 3 bases short, with 10 bases between. DNA of the CDR3: TGCGCCAGCAGCTTGGTGCGGGGAGGCTACAATGAGCAGTTCTTC. It specifies CASSLVRGGYNEQFF.

The count of this clone is one. DNA for the CDR3: TGTGCCAGCTCACCCTCGGACAGTAACGGCTACACCTTC. It codes for CASSPSDSNGYTF. The V call is TRBV18, the J call TRBJ1-2, with a possible D match to TRBD1 (6 bases). Germline assignment: CDR1 KGHSH and CDR2 LQKENI. This CDR3 has 13 residues. Trimming cost V 3 bases and J 8 bases, with 13 bases left between them.

The CDR3 here is CASSFENEQFF. The CDR3 nucleotides are TGTGCCAGCAGCTTCGAGAATGAGCAGTTCTTC. The chain carries TRBV7-9 and TRBJ2-1; D is uncertain. The length of the CDR3 is 11 residues. Germline CDR1 reads SEHNR; CDR2 reads FQNEAQ (reference sequence). Trimming pared 3 bases from V and 7 bases from J, leaving 4 bases between.

As DNA, the CDR3 is TGTGCCAGCAGTGCTACTTGGGAGCAGTACTTC. Translation gives CASSATWEQYF. J is TRBJ2-7 and V is TRBV6-1; D is unclear. Trimming took off 4 bases at V and 7 bases at J, with 8 bases between the two ends. Per germline, CDR1 MNHNS and CDR2 SASEGT. The CDR3 extends over 11 amino acids.

The chain employs TRBV4-1 and TRBJ1-1; D call uncertain. Germline V gene lookup returns CDR1 MGHRA and CDR2 YSYEKL. V was shortened by 0 bases and J by 0 bases, with 14 bases between the two germline ends. The CDR3 loop spans 17 amino acids. The CDR3, as DNA: TGCGCCAGCAGCCAAGATATCCGAGGAGTCTTGAACACTGAAGCTTTCTTT. It yields the protein CASSQDIRGVLNTEAFF.

The chain links TRBV5-8 to TRBJ2-5, with 15 bases fitting TRBD2. This CDR3 has 16 residues. With V trimmed by 4 bases and J by 4 bases, 5 bases remained unmatched. CDR1 and CDR2 (germline): SGHTS, YDEGEE. The CDR3 is CASSIGTSGGRETQYF. For the CDR3, the DNA is TGTGCCAGCAGCATCGGGACTAGCGGGGGGAGAGAGACCCAGTACTTC.

The J gene is TRBJ1-1, the V gene TRBV5-8, with a tentative D call TRBD1 (6 bases). The V gene lost 2 bases and the J gene lost 1 base, with 15 bases spanning the gap. The germline gives CDR1 SGHTS, CDR2 YDEGEE. There are 16 residues in the CDR3. CDR3 in amino acids: CASSFNRVRGNTEAFF. The CDR3 coding sequence is TGTGCCAGCAGCTTTAACAGGGTGAGGGGGAACACTGAAGCTTTCTTT.

The chain combines TRBV6-5 with TRBJ2-2; D is uncertain. The length of the CDR3 is 13 residues. V shed 6 bases and J shed 6 bases, with 11 bases lying between them. Germline lookup yields CDR1 MNHEY and CDR2 SVGAGI. CDR3 sequence: CASSPLLSGELFF. In DNA form, the CDR3 reads TGTGCCAGCAGCCCCCTACTATCCGGGGAGCTGTTTTTT.

In its sample, this clone was seen a few times. V and J are TRBV7-9 and TRBJ2-7, with D possibly TRBD1 on 6 matching bases. The CDR3 loop spans 13 amino acids. Germline V CDR1 and CDR2: SEHNR, FQNEAQ (reference sequence). The V end lost 4 bases, the J end lost 7 bases, and 14 bases lay between the germline ends. CDR3 DNA sequence: TGTGCCAGCAGCTCACAGGGTTTAAGGGAGCAGTACTTC. As protein: CASSSQGLREQYF.

This CDR3 reads CASSQPGTLQPQHF. DNA of the CDR3: TGTGCCAGCTCACAGCCCGGGACACTACAGCCCCAGCATTTT. The chain has TRBV27 and TRBJ1-5; perhaps TRBD1 as D (6 bases). CDR1 and CDR2 from the germline V gene are MNHEY and SMNVEV (reference sequence). V lost 8 bases and J lost 7, with 18 bases in between. CDR3 length equals 14 residues.

V is TRBV4-1 and J is TRBJ1-2, with TRBD1 matching 7 bases. This CDR3 comprises 15 residues. Germline loops: CDR1 MGHRA, CDR2 YSYEKL. The V gene end was trimmed by 0 bases and the J gene end by 6 bases; junction bases not matched to a gene: 7. The DNA of the CDR3 is TGCGCCAGCAGCCAAGAAGAGGACAGGAAGCATGGCTACACCTTC. It is translated as CASSQEEDRKHGYTF.

The V and J genes are TRBV30 and TRBJ2-7; D may be TRBD2 (6 bases). The CDR3 runs to 12 residues. The ends were cut back, 3 bases at V and 4 bases at J, with 10 bases in the middle. The germline CDR1 and CDR2 sequences are GTSNPN and SVGIG (reference sequence). For the CDR3, the DNA is TGTGCCTGGAGCGTTGGGGGGTACGAGCAGTACTTC. Translating it yields CAWSVGGYEQYF. Full variable domain (remainder filled in from reference TRBV30 and TRBJ2-7): SQTIHQWPATLVQPVGSPLSLECTVEGTSNPNLYWYRQAAGRGLQLLFYSVGIGQISSEVPQNLSASRPQDRQFILSSKKLLLSDSGFYLCAWSVGGYEQYFGPGTRLTVT.

This clone was recorded only once. This chain links TRBV6-5 with TRBJ2-7; D possibly corresponds to TRBD1 (5 bases). The CDR3 is 15 amino acids. V was pared by 8 bases and J by 0 bases, with 17 bases between. Germline V gene sequence: CDR1 MNHEY, CDR2 SVGAGI. CDR3 coding DNA: TGTGCCAGCGGGGCCAGTCTACCTCGCTCCTACGAGCAGTACTTC. Translation: CASGASLPRSYEQYF.

The chain joins TRBV5-1 to TRBJ2-7; no firm D call. CDR3 length: 11 amino acids. Between the trimmed V and J ends, which lost 0 bases and 6 bases, there was a span of 4 bases. Looked up from germline, CDR1 is SGHRS and CDR2 is YFSETQ. The CDR3 sequence: CASSLDREQYF. The CDR3 DNA follows: TGCGCCAGCAGCTTGGATCGCGAGCAGTACTTC.